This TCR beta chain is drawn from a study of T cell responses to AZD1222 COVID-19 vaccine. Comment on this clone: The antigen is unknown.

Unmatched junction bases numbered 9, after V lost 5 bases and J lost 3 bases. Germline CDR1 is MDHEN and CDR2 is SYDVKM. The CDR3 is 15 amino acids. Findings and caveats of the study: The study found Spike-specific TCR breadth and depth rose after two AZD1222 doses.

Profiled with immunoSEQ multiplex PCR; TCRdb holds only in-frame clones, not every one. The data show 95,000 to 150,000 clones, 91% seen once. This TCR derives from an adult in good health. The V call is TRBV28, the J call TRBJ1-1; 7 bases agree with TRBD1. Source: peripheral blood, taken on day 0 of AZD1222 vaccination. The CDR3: CASSNGGGFYTEAFF. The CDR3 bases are TGTGCCAGCAGTAACGGAGGGGGCTTCTACACTGAAGCTTTCTTT.